The present TCR beta chain was sequenced within a study of T cell responses to AZD1222 COVID-19 vaccine. Study observations and caveats: Regions 160-218 and 743-854 dominated among vaccine-associated CD4 TCRs spanning spike. The study reported that nearly half of spike-specific TCRs target unmutated variant regions. Two doses of AZD1222 preceded a rise in Spike-specific TCR breadth and depth.

A word on this clone: The antigen remains undetermined.

Sequencing was performed with immunoSEQ multiplex PCR; in TCRdb, only in-frame clones are kept and a portion is missing. Found here are more than 85,000 clones, around nine tenths of them singletons; the top ten hold about 3.5%. The source material was peripheral blood, sampled on day 0 of AZD1222 vaccination. This TCR was recovered from an adult in good health.

CDR3 nucleotides: TGTGCCTGGAGTGAGACAAGAGGCTACGAGCAGTACTTC. It encodes CAWSETRGYEQYF. The chain is built from TRBV30 and TRBJ2-7; D ambiguous. Trimming cost V 1 base and J 3 bases, with 10 bases left between them. This CDR3 has 13 amino acids. Germline V gene sequence: CDR1 GTSNPN, CDR2 SVGIG (reference sequence).